This passage covers 18 T cell receptor beta chains from one sample sequenced in a study of blood T cell repertoires in COVID-19 (dated by TCRdb to 2018 to 2021). Library method: the immunoSEQ multiplex PCR assay. What TCRdb holds here is the immuneACCESS table cut down to in-frame rearrangements. Part of the clones is not present; checked against another copy, under half of the missing clones reflect an unresolved V gene, and the others are unexplained. This sample comprises fewer than 200,000 clones, 85% to 90% of them detected only once. The ten largest clones add up to over 2% of the sample. Sequenced material: peripheral blood. These receptors came from a man aged 50-60 years who had recovered from COVID-19.

This clone has only a few counts. The J gene is TRBJ2-1, the V gene TRBV28, with a weak D call TRBD1 (7 bases). Germline loops: CDR1 MDHEN, CDR2 SYDVKM. V lost 10 bases to trimming and J lost 8 bases, with 24 bases between them. The CDR3 sequence is 15 residues long. The CDR3 sequence: CATVNRGSRRDEQFF. CDR3 DNA sequence: TGTGCCACCGTTAACAGGGGTTCACGGAGGGATGAGCAGTTCTTC.

The chain joins TRBV6-6 to TRBJ2-5, with 10 bases identical to TRBD2. This CDR3 contains 14 residues. Germline CDR1 MNHNY, CDR2 SVGAGI (reference sequence). V shed 5 bases, J shed 5 bases, and the junction held 5 bases outside the gene matches. For the CDR3, the DNA is TGTGCCAGCAGTCCAGCGGGAGGGCAGGAGACCCAGTACTTC. This gives the protein CASSPAGGQETQYF.

This chain connects TRBV2 to TRBJ1-1, with D perhaps TRBD1 (6 bases). The germline CDR1 and CDR2 sequences are SNHLY and FYNNEI. Trimming pared 3 bases from V and 0 bases from J, leaving 8 bases between. This CDR3 spans 14 amino acids. This chain's CDR3 is CASSDQGLNTEAFF. DNA of the CDR3: TGTGCCAGCAGTGATCAGGGGTTGAACACTGAAGCTTTCTTT.

The rearrangement joins TRBV9 to TRBJ2-2, with D possibly TRBD1 on 5 matching bases. Germline lookup yields CDR1 SGDLS and CDR2 YYNGEE. Trimming stripped 0 bases from V and 2 bases from J, with 14 bases between. This CDR3 is built from 17 residues. The CDR3 DNA is TGTGCCAGCAGCGTAGCTAAGGCAGGGTCCAACACCGGGGAGCTGTTTTTT. This codes for CASSVAKAGSNTGELFF.

V is TRBV27 and J is TRBJ2-3, with D possibly matching TRBD1 (6 bases). The germline CDR1 and CDR2 sequences are MNHEY and SMNVEV (reference sequence). This CDR3 has 16 amino acids. The V and J ends lost 7 bases and 1 base respectively, with 18 bases between them. Here the CDR3 DNA reads TGTGCCAGCACCCCGGGTGGGGGACAAGGCACAGATACGCAGTATTTT. Encoded protein: CASTPGGGQGTDTQYF.

V gene TRBV30 combines with J gene TRBJ2-3, with 9 bases aligning to TRBD1. V shed 3 bases and J 1 base; nucleotides not matched to a gene: 8. Germline lookup yields CDR1 GTSNPN and CDR2 SVGIG (reference sequence). The CDR3 consists of 16 residues. The CDR3 here is CAWSRQGGRGTDTQYF. Here the CDR3 DNA reads TGTGCCTGGAGCAGACAGGGGGGTCGGGGCACAGATACGCAGTATTTT.

This chain links TRBV9 with TRBJ1-2, with a weak D call TRBD1 (5 bases). Trimming shortened V by 3 bases and J by 4 bases, and 13 bases separated the two germline ends. CDR3 size: 14 residues. Germline-derived CDR1 and CDR2 are SGDLS and YYNGEE. The CDR3 loop reads CASSEGPGGYGYTF. The CDR3 DNA follows: TGTGCCAGCAGCGAGGGACCCGGGGGCTATGGCTACACCTTC.

Details on this clone: At the DNA level, this CDR3 is encoded by other sequences in the same sample as well. J is TRBJ1-1 and V is TRBV12-3 or TRBV12-4, with a weak D call TRBD1 (5 bases). The CDR3 runs to 13 residues. V lost 3 bases to trimming and J lost 1 base, with 6 bases between them. The CDR3 loop is CASSLDTNTEAFF. The CDR3 bases are TGTGCCAGCAGTTTGGACACGAACACTGAAGCTTTCTTT.

As DNA, the CDR3 is TGTGCCTGGAGTGGCCGGAGGGGCGTAGGTGGAAACACCATATATTTT. This sequence encodes CAWSGRRGVGGNTIYF. This chain links TRBV30 with TRBJ1-3, with D maybe TRBD1 (5 bases). V was trimmed by 1 base and J by 3 bases, leaving 16 bases between them. Germline CDR1 is GTSNPN and CDR2 is SVGIG (reference sequence). CDR3 length: 16 amino acids.

The chain carries TRBV10-3 and TRBJ1-1, with no clear D. Germline-derived CDR1 and CDR2 are ENHRY and SYGVKD. This CDR3 region has 13 residues. Trimming shortened V by 7 bases and J by 5 bases, and 14 bases separated the two germline ends. CDR3 residues: CAITPGEGTEAFF. DNA for the CDR3: TGTGCCATCACTCCCGGGGAAGGAACTGAAGCTTTCTTT.

This chain links TRBV28 with TRBJ1-5, with TRBD1 as a possible D gene (5 bases). The CDR3 loop spans 13 amino acids. V lost 5 bases, J lost 6 bases, and 11 bases lay in between. From germline, CDR1 is MDHEN and CDR2 SYDVKM. CDR3 DNA sequence: TGTGCCAGCAGTCCCCCGGGGGTTCAGCCCCAGCATTTT. It encodes CASSPPGVQPQHF.

The V and J genes are TRBV7-2 and TRBJ1-1; D is unclear. Germline V gives CDR1 SGHTA, CDR2 FQGNSA. The CDR3 spans 16 residues. Deletions cut 4 bases from V and 4 bases from J, with 19 bases between. CDR3 bases: TGTGCCAGCAGCTCACCTCTGGGAGGACTGCTCACTGAAGCTTTCTTT. Protein: CASSSPLGGLLTEAFF. Full variable domain (rest looked up from reference TRBV7-2 and TRBJ1-1): GAGVSQSPSNKVTEKGKDVELRCDPISGHTALYWYRQSLGQGLEFLIYFQGNSAPDKSGLPSDRFSAERTGGSVSTLTIQRTQQEDSAVYLCASSSPLGGLLTEAFFGQGTRLTVV.

The genes are TRBV7-6 and TRBJ2-7, with 15 bases matching TRBD2. The CDR3 covers 14 residues. From germline, CDR1 is SGHVS and CDR2 FNYEAQ. The junction had 8 bases not matched to a gene; V was cut back by 5 bases and J by 12 bases. The CDR3 reads CASSPGTSGGLGYF. In DNA, the CDR3 is TGTGCCAGCAGCCCAGGGACTAGCGGGGGGCTGGGGTACTTC.

The chain couples TRBV15 to TRBJ2-5; TRBD1 matches at 7 bases. Trimming at V came to 4 bases and at J to 5 bases, leaving 13 bases not matched to a gene. Germline loops: CDR1 LNHNV, CDR2 YYDKDF (reference sequence). The CDR3 loop spans 16 amino acids. The CDR3 here is CATSTDYRGIGETQYF. As DNA, the CDR3 is TGTGCCACCAGCACCGACTACAGGGGTATCGGTGAGACCCAGTACTTC.

V usage is TRBV29-1 and J usage is TRBJ2-7, with D unresolved. V lost 7 bases and J lost 2, with 15 bases in between. Germline values: CDR1 SQVTM, CDR2 ANQGSEA. The CDR3 totals 13 residues. The CDR3: CSALGGGTYEQYF. In DNA, the CDR3 is TGCAGCGCCTTAGGCGGCGGCACCTACGAGCAGTACTTC.

The count of this clone is one. V usage is TRBV6-2 or TRBV6-3 and J usage is TRBJ2-1, with TRBD2 identical over 11 bases. The CDR3 length is 15 residues. The J segment lost 4 bases and the V segment lost 5 bases, leaving 4 bases of the junction unmatched. The germline V gene encodes CDR1 MNHEY and CDR2 SVGEGT. This CDR3 reads CASSPLAGAYNEQFF. The CDR3 DNA reads as TGTGCCAGCAGTCCACTAGCGGGAGCTTACAATGAGCAGTTCTTC.

This clone was picked up one time. This rearrangement joins TRBV28 to TRBJ2-7; 7 bases match TRBD2. From germline, CDR1 is MDHEN and CDR2 SYDVKM. This CDR3 comprises 13 residues. The J segment lost 4 bases and the V segment lost 3 bases, leaving 3 bases of the junction unmatched. The DNA for the CDR3 is TGTGCCAGCAGTTTCGGGGAGGGATACGAGCAGTACTTC. It encodes CASSFGEGYEQYF.

The genes are TRBV9 and TRBJ2-3; 9 bases fit TRBD2. Looked up from germline, CDR1 is SGDLS and CDR2 is YYNGEE. The trim removed 0 bases at V and 0 bases at J, leaving 8 bases unmatched. This CDR3 region has 18 residues. The CDR3 sequence: CASSVASGTAESTDTQYF. In DNA, the CDR3 is TGTGCCAGCAGCGTAGCTAGCGGGACGGCTGAAAGCACAGATACGCAGTATTTT.